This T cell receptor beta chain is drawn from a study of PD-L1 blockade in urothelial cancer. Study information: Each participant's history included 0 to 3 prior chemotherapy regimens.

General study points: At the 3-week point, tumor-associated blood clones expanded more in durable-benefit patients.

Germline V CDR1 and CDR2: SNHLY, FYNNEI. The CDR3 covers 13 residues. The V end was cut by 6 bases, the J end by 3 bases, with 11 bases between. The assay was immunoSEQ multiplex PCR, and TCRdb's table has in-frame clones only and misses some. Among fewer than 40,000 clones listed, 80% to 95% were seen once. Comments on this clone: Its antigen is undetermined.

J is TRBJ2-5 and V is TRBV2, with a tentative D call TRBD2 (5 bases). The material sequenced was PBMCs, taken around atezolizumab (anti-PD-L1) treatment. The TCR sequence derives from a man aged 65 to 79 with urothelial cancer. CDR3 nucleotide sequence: TGTGCCAGCAGACCGGGATCAAAAGAGACCCAGTACTTC. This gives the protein CASRPGSKETQYF.